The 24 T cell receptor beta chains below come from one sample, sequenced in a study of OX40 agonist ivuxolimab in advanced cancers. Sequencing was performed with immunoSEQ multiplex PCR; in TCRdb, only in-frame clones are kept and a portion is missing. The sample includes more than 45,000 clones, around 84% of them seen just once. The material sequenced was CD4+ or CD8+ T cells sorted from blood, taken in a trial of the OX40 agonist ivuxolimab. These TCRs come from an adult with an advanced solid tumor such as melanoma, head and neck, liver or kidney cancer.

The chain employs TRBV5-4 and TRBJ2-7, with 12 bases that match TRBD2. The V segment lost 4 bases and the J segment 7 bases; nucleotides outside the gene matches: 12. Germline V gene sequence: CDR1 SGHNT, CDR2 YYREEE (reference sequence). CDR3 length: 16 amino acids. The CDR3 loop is CASSPWTSGASGEQYF. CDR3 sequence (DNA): TGTGCCAGCAGCCCCTGGACTAGCGGGGCCTCGGGGGAGCAGTACTTC.

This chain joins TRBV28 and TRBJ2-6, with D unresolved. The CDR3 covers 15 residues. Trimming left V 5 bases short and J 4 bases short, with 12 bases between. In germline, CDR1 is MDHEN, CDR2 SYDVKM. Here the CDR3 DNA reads TGTGCCAGCAGTCCCCAGGCTACGGGGGCCAACGTCCTGACTTTC. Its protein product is CASSPQATGANVLTF.

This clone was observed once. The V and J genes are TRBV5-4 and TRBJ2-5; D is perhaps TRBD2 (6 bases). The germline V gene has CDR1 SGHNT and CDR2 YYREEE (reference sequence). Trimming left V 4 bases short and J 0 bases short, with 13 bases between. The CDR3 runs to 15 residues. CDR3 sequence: CASSPRGGYQETQYF. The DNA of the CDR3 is TGTGCCAGCAGCCCCCGGGGAGGCTACCAAGAGACCCAGTACTTC.

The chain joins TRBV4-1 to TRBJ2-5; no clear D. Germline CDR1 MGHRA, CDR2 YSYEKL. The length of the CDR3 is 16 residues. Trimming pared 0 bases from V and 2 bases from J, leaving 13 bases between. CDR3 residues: CASSQDGWQIQETQYF. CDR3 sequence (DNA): TGCGCCAGCAGCCAAGACGGGTGGCAGATTCAAGAGACCCAGTACTTC.

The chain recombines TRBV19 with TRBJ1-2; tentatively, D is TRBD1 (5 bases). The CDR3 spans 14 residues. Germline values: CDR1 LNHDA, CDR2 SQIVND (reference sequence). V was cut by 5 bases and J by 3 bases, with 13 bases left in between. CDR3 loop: CASSPLGQDYGYTF. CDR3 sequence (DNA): TGTGCCAGTAGTCCCCTGGGGCAGGACTATGGCTACACCTTC.

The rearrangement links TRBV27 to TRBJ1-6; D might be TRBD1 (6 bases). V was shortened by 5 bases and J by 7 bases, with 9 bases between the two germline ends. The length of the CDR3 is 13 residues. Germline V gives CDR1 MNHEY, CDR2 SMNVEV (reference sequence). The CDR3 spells CASSRGRNSPLHF. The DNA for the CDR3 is TGTGCCAGCAGTCGGGGGCGGAATTCACCCCTCCACTTT.

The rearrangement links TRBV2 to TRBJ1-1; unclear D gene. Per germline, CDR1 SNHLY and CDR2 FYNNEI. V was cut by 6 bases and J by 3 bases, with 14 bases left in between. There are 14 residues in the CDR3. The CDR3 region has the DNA TGTGCCAGCAGGGAACAAGGAGGTTACACTGAAGCTTTCTTT. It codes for CASREQGGYTEAFF.

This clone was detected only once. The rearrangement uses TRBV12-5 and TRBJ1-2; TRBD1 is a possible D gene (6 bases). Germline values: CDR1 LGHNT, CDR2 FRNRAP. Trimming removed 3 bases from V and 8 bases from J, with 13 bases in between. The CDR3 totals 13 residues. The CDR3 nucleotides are TGTGCTAGTGGTTTCTCCCAGGGGTACGGCTACACCTTC. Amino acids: CASGFSQGYGYTF.

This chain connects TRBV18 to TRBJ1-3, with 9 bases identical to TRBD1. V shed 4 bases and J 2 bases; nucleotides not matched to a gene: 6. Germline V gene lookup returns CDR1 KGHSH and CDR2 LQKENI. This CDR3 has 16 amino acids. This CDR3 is CASSLGTGSTGNTIYF. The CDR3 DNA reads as TGTGCCAGCTCACTCGGGACAGGGTCGACTGGAAACACCATATATTTT.

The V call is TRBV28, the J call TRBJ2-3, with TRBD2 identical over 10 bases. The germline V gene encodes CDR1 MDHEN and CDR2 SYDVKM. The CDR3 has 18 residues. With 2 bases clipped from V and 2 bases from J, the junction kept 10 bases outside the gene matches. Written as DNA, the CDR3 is TGTGCCAGCAGTTTACTAGCGGGAGAGGGTGGGCCCACAGATACGCAGTATTTT. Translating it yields CASSLLAGEGGPTDTQYF. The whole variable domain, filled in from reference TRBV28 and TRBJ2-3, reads DVKVTQSSRYLVKRTGEKVFLECVQDMDHENMFWYRQDPGLGLRLIYFSYDVKMKEKGDIPEGYSVSREKKERFSLILESASTNQTSMYLCASSLLAGEGGPTDTQYFGPGTRLTVL.

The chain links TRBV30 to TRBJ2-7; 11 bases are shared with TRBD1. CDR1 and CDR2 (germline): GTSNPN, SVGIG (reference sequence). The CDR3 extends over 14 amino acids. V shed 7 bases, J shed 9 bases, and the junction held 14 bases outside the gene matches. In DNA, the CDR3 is TGTGCCTTGGAGAGGGGGACAGGGGGAGTCGCGCAGTACTTC. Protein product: CALERGTGGVAQYF.

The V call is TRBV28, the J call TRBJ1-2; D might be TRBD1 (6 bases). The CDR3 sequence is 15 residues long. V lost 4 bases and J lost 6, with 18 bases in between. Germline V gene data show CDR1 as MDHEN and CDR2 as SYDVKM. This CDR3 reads CASSSPKGVGNGYTF. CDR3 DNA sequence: TGTGCCAGCAGTTCACCCAAGGGGGTTGGGAATGGCTACACCTTC.

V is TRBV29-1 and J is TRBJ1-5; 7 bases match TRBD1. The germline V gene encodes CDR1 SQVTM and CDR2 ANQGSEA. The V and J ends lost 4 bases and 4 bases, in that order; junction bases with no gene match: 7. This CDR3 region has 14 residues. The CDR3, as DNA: TGCAGCGTTGCCTCAGGGGGTGGTAATCAGCCCCAGCATTTT. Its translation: CSVASGGGNQPQHF.

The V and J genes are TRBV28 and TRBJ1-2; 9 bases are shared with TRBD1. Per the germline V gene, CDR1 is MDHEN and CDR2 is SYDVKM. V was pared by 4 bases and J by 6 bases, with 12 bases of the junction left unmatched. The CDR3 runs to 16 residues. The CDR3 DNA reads TGTGCCAGCAGTTCCCCCGGACAGGGGTCTTTCAATGGCTACACCTTC. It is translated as CASSSPGQGSFNGYTF.

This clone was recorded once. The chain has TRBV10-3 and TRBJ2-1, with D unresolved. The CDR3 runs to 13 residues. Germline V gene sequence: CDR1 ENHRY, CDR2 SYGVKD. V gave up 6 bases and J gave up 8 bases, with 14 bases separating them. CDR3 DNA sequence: TGTGCCATCAGCGGTCGGGTCGAGGATGAGCAGTTCTTC. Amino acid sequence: CAISGRVEDEQFF.

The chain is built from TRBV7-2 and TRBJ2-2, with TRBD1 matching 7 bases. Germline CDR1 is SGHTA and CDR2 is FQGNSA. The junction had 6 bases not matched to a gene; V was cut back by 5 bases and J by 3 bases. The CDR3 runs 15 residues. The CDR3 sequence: CASSPGGVDTGELFF. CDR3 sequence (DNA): TGTGCCAGCAGCCCAGGGGGTGTGGACACCGGGGAGCTGTTTTTT.

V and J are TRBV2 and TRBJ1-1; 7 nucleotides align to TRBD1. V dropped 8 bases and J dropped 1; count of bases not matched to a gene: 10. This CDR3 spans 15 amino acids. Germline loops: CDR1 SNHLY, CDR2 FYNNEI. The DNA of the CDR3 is TGTGCCAGCGGGGCGCGGACAGGCCCGAACACTGAAGCTTTCTTT. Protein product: CASGARTGPNTEAFF.

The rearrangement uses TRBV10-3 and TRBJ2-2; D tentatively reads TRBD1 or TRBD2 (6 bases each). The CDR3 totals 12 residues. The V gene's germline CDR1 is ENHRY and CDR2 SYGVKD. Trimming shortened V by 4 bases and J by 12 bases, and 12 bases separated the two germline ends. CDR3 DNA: TGTGCCATCAGTGTAGGAGGGGGACAGCTGTTTTTT. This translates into CAISVGGGQLFF.

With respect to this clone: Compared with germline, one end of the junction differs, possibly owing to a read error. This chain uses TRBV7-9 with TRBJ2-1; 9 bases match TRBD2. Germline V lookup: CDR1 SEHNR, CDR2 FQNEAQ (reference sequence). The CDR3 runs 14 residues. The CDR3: CASSLAGPKGEQFF. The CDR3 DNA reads TGTGCCAGCAGCCTAGCGGGGCCTAAAGGTGAGCAGTTCTTC.

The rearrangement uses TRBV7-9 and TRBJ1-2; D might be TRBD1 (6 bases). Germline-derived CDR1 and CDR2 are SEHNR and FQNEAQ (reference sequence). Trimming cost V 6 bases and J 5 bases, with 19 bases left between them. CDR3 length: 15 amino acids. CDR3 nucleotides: TGTGCCAGCAGTGCGGCGGGGGGGCGAGGGTATGGCTACACCTTC. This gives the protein CASSAAGGRGYGYTF.

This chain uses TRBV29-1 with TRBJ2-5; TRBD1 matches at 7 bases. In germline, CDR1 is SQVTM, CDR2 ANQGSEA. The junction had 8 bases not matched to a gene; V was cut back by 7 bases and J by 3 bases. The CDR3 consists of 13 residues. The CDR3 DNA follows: TGCAGCGAAGCGGACAGGAGAAAAGAGACCCAGTACTTC. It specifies CSEADRRKETQYF.

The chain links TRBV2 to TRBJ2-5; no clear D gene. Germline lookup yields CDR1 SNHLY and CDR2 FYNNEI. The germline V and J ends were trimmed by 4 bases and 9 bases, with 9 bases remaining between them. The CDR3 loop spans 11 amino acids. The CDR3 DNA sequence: TGTGCCAGCAGTGCAGAGGCGGCCCAGTACTTC. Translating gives CASSAEAAQYF.

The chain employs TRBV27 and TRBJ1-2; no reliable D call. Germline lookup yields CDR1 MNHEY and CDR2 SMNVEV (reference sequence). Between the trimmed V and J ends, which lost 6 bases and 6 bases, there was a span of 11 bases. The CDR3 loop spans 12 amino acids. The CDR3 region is CASSRLGNGYTF. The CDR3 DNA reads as TGTGCCAGCAGCCGACTGGGCAATGGCTACACCTTC.

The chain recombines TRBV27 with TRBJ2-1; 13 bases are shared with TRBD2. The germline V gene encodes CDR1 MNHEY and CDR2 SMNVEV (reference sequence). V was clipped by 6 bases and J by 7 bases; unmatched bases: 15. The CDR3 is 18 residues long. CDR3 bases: TGTGCCAGCAGCGGGACTAGCGGGATCCGCGGGGCGTCAAATGAGCAGTTCTTC. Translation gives CASSGTSGIRGASNEQFF.